Below are 10 T cell receptor beta chains sequenced from a single sample in a study of T-cell memory formation after mild COVID-19. TCRdb processed the 5' RACE reads anew with MiXCR; each CDR3 protein has one entry. The sample holds 200,000 to 250,000 distinct CDR3 sequences; roughly 10% are singletons and the top ten take approximately 20%. Sequencing was done on a sample of PBMCs or a T cell subset sorted from them (not recorded which). These receptors all come from a young man who had mild COVID-19 (a few samples of this study predate the infection). Cell type and time point are not known.

This clonotype was seen more than once but under ten times. The rearrangement uses TRBV7-9 and TRBJ1-1; D is unclear. CDR1 is SEHNR, CDR2 FQNEAQ, per germline (reference sequence). The CDR3 loop spans 13 amino acids. Trimming took off 1 base at V and 4 bases at J, with 7 bases between the two ends. The DNA for the CDR3 is TGTGCCAGCAGCTTAGGCGGGCTCACTGAAGCTTTCTTT. Translated: CASSLGGLTEAFF.

This clonotype appeared a few times. This sequence joins TRBV7-2 and TRBJ2-5; D is unresolved. CDR1 is SGHTA and CDR2 is FQGNSA in the germline V gene. The V end was cut by 5 bases, the J end by 3 bases, with 10 bases between. The CDR3 consists of 13 residues. CDR3 nucleotide sequence: TGTGCCAGCAGCCCCTTCCACGAAGAGACCCAGTACTTC. It is translated as CASSPFHEETQYF.

V is TRBV7-2 and J is TRBJ1-4; TRBD1 might be the D (6 bases). V was cut by 6 bases and J by 10 bases, with 24 bases left in between. The CDR3 is 16 residues long. Germline CDR1 and CDR2: SGHTA and FQGNSA. CDR3 nucleotide sequence: TGTGCCAGCAGAGGAGGGGGAGGCAGGGATGTCGGAAAACTGTTTTTT. It encodes CASRGGGGRDVGKLFF.

In its sample, this clonotype was seen a few times. This chain links TRBV6-5 with TRBJ1-2, with a possible D match to TRBD1 (6 bases). The CDR3 totals 14 residues. Trimming cost V 6 bases and J 0 bases, with 11 bases left between them. Germline CDR1 and CDR2: MNHEY and SVGAGI. The CDR3 protein is CASRTAGANYGYTF. The CDR3 DNA follows: TGTGCCAGCAGGACGGCAGGGGCTAACTATGGCTACACCTTC.

A few counts support this clonotype. J is TRBJ2-3 and V is TRBV14; perhaps TRBD1 as D (5 bases). V dropped 2 bases and J dropped 4 bases, with 10 bases sitting between them. The germline V gene encodes CDR1 SGHDN and CDR2 FVKESK. The CDR3 runs 14 residues. CDR3 sequence (DNA): TGTGCCAGCAGCCAACCAGGGTCCGCAGATACGCAGTATTTT. Translated, it gives CASSQPGSADTQYF.

This clonotype was seen more than once but under ten times. V and J are TRBV15 and TRBJ2-3; D gene ambiguous. Germline V CDR1 and CDR2: LNHNV, YYDKDF (reference sequence). Trimming shortened V by 0 bases and J by 6 bases, and 10 bases separated the two germline ends. This CDR3 is built from 14 residues. The DNA for the CDR3 is TGTGCCACCAGCAGAGATCTCGCCCCCGATACGCAGTATTTT. Its protein is CATSRDLAPDTQYF.

The rearrangement uses TRBV11-2 and TRBJ1-2; D gene ambiguous. Germline CDR1 SGHAT, CDR2 FQNNGV. Trimming took off 2 bases at V and 2 bases at J, with 3 bases between the two ends. This CDR3 contains 12 residues. Here the CDR3 DNA reads TGTGCCAGCAGCTTATTGAACTATGGCTACACCTTC. This codes for CASSLLNYGYTF.

There are many counts of this clonotype. The V and J genes are TRBV20-1 and TRBJ1-4; D gene uncertain. The germline V gene encodes CDR1 DFQATT and CDR2 SNEGSKA (reference sequence). The CDR3 is 12 amino acids. Trimming cost V 6 bases and J 8 bases, with 13 bases left between them. CDR3 residues: CSARAAYEKLFF. The CDR3 DNA reads as TGCAGTGCGCGGGCGGCCTACGAAAAACTGTTTTTT.

This clonotype appeared a few times. The chain uses TRBV5-1 and TRBJ1-1; the D is unclear. CDR3 size: 14 residues. CDR1 and CDR2 from the germline V gene are SGHRS and YFSETQ. V lost 4 bases, J lost 5 bases, and 15 bases lay in between. The DNA of the CDR3 is TGCGCCAGCAGCACTGGACGGGTAATGACTGAAGCTTTCTTT. Translation gives CASSTGRVMTEAFF.

This clonotype came up a few times. The CDR3 DNA reads as TGTGCCAGCAGCGCCACAGGGACAGGAGAAAAACTGTTTTTT. Translation gives CASSATGTGEKLFF. The J gene is TRBJ1-4, the V gene TRBV7-8; 8 bases line up with TRBD1. The CDR3 runs to 14 residues. The V and J ends lost 5 bases and 8 bases, in that order; junction bases with no gene match: 7. Germline V gene sequence: CDR1 SGHVS, CDR2 FQNEAQ.